Listed below are T cell receptor beta chains from one sample, sequenced in a study of shared clonotypes between healthy human individuals. The method was immunoSEQ multiplex PCR; TCRdb's version includes in-frame clones alone and lacks a portion of them. The data show 2 million to 2.5 million clones, less than 95% seen once. The source material was naive CD8+ T cells sorted from blood. The receptors were gathered from a man aged 18 to 30 in good health. Each CDR3 is given with its conserved first and last residue.

v_call: TRBV23-1; j_call: TRBJ2-2; cdr3_aa: CASSQGQGTDTGELFF
v_call: TRBV29-1; j_call: TRBJ2-7; cdr3_aa: CSVSGVSSYEQYF
v_call: TRBV7-2; j_call: TRBJ1-5; cdr3_aa: CASSLDPYNQPQHF
v_call: TRBV21-1; j_call: TRBJ1-5; cdr3_aa: CASKRKRLGLDRCLGQPQHF
v_call: TRBV7-8; j_call: TRBJ2-7; cdr3_aa: CASGGLEGEQYF
v_call: TRBV9; j_call: TRBJ2-7; cdr3_aa: CASSGLASYEQYF
v_call: TRBV7-6; j_call: TRBJ2-1; cdr3_aa: CASSSTGITNEQFF
v_call: TRBV7-9; j_call: TRBJ2-2; cdr3_aa: CASETGTSETYTGELFF
v_call: TRBV10-3; j_call: TRBJ2-7; cdr3_aa: CAISDLVREASYEQYF
v_call: TRBV19; j_call: TRBJ1-1; cdr3_aa: CASSTGQSEAFF
v_call: TRBV6-5; j_call: TRBJ2-7; cdr3_aa: CASSYQTGVYEQYF
v_call: TRBV18; j_call: TRBJ2-5; cdr3_aa: CASSPRDRGGETQYF
v_call: TRBV6-5; j_call: TRBJ2-7; cdr3_aa: CASSPLGGFLDEQYF
v_call: TRBV30; j_call: TRBJ1-3; cdr3_aa: CAAKGGNGNTIYF
v_call: TRBV5-1; j_call: TRBJ1-1; cdr3_aa: CASSSGQGEWDTEAFF
v_call: TRBV7-9; j_call: TRBJ2-7; cdr3_aa: CASSFGDSGYEQYF
v_call: TRBV5-8; j_call: TRBJ2-7; cdr3_aa: CASSLALSGGQTDEQYF
v_call: TRBV5-6; j_call: TRBJ1-1; cdr3_aa: CASSLVPGNTEAFF
v_call: TRBV27; j_call: TRBJ1-2; cdr3_aa: CASSYGTGSDYTF
v_call: TRBV6-1; j_call: TRBJ1-2; cdr3_aa: CASTLIGYGYTF
v_call: TRBV9; j_call: TRBJ1-5; cdr3_aa: CASSVGGGFQPQHF
v_call: TRBV28; j_call: TRBJ2-3; cdr3_aa: CASSLRDRYTDTQYF
v_call: TRBV7-9; j_call: TRBJ2-5; cdr3_aa: CASNQPGQGYQETQYF
v_call: TRBV5-5; j_call: TRBJ2-7; cdr3_aa: CASSLYGAPSYEQYF